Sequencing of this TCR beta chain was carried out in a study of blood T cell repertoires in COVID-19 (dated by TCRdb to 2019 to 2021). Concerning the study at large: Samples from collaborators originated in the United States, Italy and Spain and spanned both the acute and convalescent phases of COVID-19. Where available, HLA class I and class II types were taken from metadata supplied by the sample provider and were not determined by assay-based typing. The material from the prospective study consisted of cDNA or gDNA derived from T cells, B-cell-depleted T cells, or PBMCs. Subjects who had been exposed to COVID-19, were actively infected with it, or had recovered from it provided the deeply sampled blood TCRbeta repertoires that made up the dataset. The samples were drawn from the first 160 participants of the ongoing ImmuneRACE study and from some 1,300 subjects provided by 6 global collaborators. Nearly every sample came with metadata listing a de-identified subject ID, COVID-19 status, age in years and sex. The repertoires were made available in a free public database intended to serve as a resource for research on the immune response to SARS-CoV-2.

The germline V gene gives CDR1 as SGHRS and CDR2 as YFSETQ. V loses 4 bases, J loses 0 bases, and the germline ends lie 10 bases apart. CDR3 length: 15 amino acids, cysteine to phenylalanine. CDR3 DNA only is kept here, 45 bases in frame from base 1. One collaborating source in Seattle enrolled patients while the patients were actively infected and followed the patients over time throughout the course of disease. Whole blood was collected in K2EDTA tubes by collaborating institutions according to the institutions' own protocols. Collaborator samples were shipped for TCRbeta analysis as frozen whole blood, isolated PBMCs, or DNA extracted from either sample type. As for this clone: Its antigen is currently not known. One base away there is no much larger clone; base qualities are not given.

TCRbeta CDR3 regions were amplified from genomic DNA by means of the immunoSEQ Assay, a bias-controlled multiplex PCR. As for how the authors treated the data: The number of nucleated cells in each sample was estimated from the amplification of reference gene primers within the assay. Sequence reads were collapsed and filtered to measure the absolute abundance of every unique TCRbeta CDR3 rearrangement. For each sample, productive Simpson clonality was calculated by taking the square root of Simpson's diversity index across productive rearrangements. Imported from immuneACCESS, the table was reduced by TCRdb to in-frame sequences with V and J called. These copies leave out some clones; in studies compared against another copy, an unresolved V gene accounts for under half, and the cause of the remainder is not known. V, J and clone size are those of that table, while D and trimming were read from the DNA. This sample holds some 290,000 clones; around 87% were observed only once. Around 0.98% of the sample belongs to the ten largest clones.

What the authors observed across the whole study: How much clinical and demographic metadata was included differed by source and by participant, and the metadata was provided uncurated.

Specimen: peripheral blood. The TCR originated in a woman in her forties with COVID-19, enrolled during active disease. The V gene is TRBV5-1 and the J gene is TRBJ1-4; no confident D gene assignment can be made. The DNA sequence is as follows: TGCGCCAGCAGCCCAGGTGTTACAACTAATGAAAAACTGTTTTTT. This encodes CASSPGVTTNEKLFF. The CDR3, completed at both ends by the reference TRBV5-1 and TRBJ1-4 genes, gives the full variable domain KAGVTQTPRYLIKTRGQQVTLSCSPISGHRSVSWYQQTPGQGLQFLFEYFSETQRNKGNFPGRFSGRQFSNSRSEMNVSTLELGDSALYLCASSPGVTTNEKLFFGSGTQLSVL.